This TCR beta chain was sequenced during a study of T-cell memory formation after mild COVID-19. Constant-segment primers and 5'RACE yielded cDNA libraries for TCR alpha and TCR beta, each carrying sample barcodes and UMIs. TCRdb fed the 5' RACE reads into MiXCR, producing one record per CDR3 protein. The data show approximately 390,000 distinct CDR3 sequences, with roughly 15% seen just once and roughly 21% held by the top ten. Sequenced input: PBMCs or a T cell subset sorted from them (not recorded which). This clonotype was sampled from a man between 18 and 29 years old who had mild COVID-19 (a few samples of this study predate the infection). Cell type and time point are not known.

This chain's CDR3 is CATSGAGGTDTQYF. CDR3 nucleotides: TGTGCCACCAGCGGTGCAGGGGGCACAGATACGCAGTATTTT. The rearrangement joins TRBV24-1 to TRBJ2-3, with D tentatively TRBD1 (6 bases). CDR3 length equals 14 residues. Trimming stripped 7 bases from V and 1 base from J, with 11 bases between. The germline CDR1 and CDR2 sequences are KGHDR and SFDVKD.